This record concerns one TCR beta chain sequence. Germline-derived CDR1 and CDR2 are LNHDA and SQIVND (reference sequence). V shed 4 bases and J shed 2 bases, with 13 bases lying between them. The CDR3 totals 15 residues. The sample belongs to a study of cytomegalovirus exposure and HLA in healthy donors. 60 Vbeta and 13 Jbeta primers were used in PCR. Here immunoSEQ multiplex PCR was the method, and the copy in TCRdb shows in-frame clones only, minus some. The table shows 74,000 or so clones, with around 78% occurring only once. This chain uses TRBV19 with TRBJ2-3; possible D gene TRBD2, 6 bases. The sequence was collected from a male donor in good health and CMV-seropositive. Material for sequencing was PBMCs. Here the CDR3 reads CASSNYGGYTDTQYF. The DNA for the CDR3 is TGTGCCAGTAGTAATTACGGGGGATACACAGATACGCAGTATTTT.